This TCR beta chain is drawn from a study of blood T cell repertoires in COVID-19. Study background: The United States, Italy and Spain provided the acute and convalescent COVID-19 samples.

The protocol was immunoSEQ multiplex PCR, while the TCRdb copy is restricted to in-frame clones and leaves out a portion. The sample carries 140,000 to 150,000 clones, 80% to 90% recorded once. The CDR3 extends over 15 amino acids. Germline V gene sequence: CDR1 MNHEY, CDR2 SVGAGI. J was trimmed by 2 bases and V by 6 bases; bases with no gene match: 8. The TCR comes from a man in his 60s with active or convalescent COVID-19. The chain employs TRBV6-5 and TRBJ2-7; 9 nucleotides agree with TRBD1. Source material: peripheral blood. CDR3 nucleotide sequence: TGTGCCAGCAGCCCGGCCGGGACAGGGCCCTACGAGCAGTACTTC. This codes for CASSPAGTGPYEQYF.